This entry concerns a single T cell receptor (beta chain). The data were obtained in a study of radiation and T cells in renal cell carcinoma. Here immunoSEQ multiplex PCR was the method, and the copy in TCRdb shows in-frame clones only, minus some. The sample has approximately 92,000 clones, around 85% seen once. Time point described: blood 4 weeks post-SBRT, at nephrectomy. Treatment reported: 15 Gy SBRT to primary tumor, nephrectomy 4 weeks later. There are 20 residues in the CDR3. V dropped 6 bases and J dropped 0; count of bases not matched to a gene: 22. Germline V CDR1 and CDR2: LNHDA, SQIVND (reference sequence).

The TCR comes from a man over 45 with renal cell carcinoma. The sample here was blood, taken from a patient whose treatment included radiotherapy and nephrectomy. The rearrangement joins TRBV19 to TRBJ2-7; 8 positions match TRBD2. The CDR3, as DNA: TGTGCCAGTAGCCGAGACGTCCGGGAGGGGCTGCCCTCCAGCTCCTACGAGCAGTACTTC. Protein product: CASSRDVREGLPSSSYEQYF.